A selection of T cell receptor beta chains follows, all from one sample in a study of spatial heterogeneity in lung cancer. Via MiXCR, TCRdb re-called the 5' RACE reads, giving one row per CDR3 protein. The sample lists tens of thousands of distinct CDR3 sequences; approximately 15% were seen once. The input for sequencing was PBMCs, taken at surgery. These receptors were obtained from a male donor with early-stage non-small cell lung cancer. CDR3s include the opening cysteine and the closing phenylalanine or tryptophan.

TRBJ1-6	TRBV25-1	CASNTRSYNSPLHF
TRBJ2-7	TRBV3-1	CASGNSYEQYF
TRBJ2-7	TRBV27	CASSMSPGHLYEQYF
TRBJ1-1	TRBV6-2/TRBV6-3	CASSFGRVNTEAFF
TRBJ1-4	TRBV5-6	CASNTFRTAASTNEKLFF
TRBJ1-1	TRBV5-8	CASSSRENTEAFF
TRBJ2-5	TRBV5-4	CASSPNPTTQETQYF
TRBJ1-6	TRBV5-1	CASSSGQGGSPLHF
TRBJ2-7	TRBV29-1	CSVEGQANEQYF
TRBJ2-5	TRBV24-1	CATSDTGTFQETQYF
TRBJ2-2	TRBV5-1	CASQVPNTGELFF
TRBJ2-3	TRBV29-1	CRGSYRTDTQYF
TRBJ1-2	TRBV12-3/TRBV12-4	CASSGDRRGYTF
TRBJ2-4	TRBV20-1	CSASNPSGRGLAKNIQYF
TRBJ2-3	TRBV11-2	CASSFGWALAGGQDTQYF
TRBJ1-4	TRBV29-1	CSVVEYNEKLFF
TRBJ2-7	TRBV3-1	CASSQDRGQGGEQYF
TRBJ2-3	TRBV28	CASNTAAGISTDTQYF
TRBJ2-3	TRBV12-3/TRBV12-4	CASSFMGTDTQYF
TRBJ2-7	TRBV6-5	CASSGLYRGQSYEQYF
TRBJ2-7	TRBV15	CATSGQTYEQYF
TRBJ1-4	TRBV12-3/TRBV12-4	CASNPAGQEKLFF
TRBJ2-1	TRBV7-9	CASSRAGGTHNEQFF
TRBJ1-5	TRBV7-9	CASSFGQLNQPQHF
TRBJ1-6	TRBV6-5	CASSYQTGGHSPLHF
TRBJ1-1	TRBV3-1	CASSQPGRDTEAFF
TRBJ1-2	TRBV25-1	CASSLGQGNGYTF
TRBJ1-4	TRBV5-1	CASSLAGGGNEKLFF
TRBJ2-5	TRBV5-4	CASSLGGLADRQETQYF
TRBJ2-5	TRBV29-1	CSVDGGLAGFGETQYF
TRBJ2-3	TRBV12-5	CASGLVHVSSTDTQYF
TRBJ1-5	TRBV6-6	CASVIDRVLSQPQHF
TRBJ2-5	TRBV7-2	CASTVVRGGTQETQYF
TRBJ2-1	TRBV2	CASKGVRFRNEQFF
TRBJ1-1	TRBV7-2	CASSLGIFVSAEAFF
TRBJ2-2	TRBV10-1	CASGQGVGELFF
TRBJ2-5	TRBV5-4	CASSFPGVTQETQYF
TRBJ1-3	TRBV9	CASSVEVGETGAGNTIYF
TRBJ2-6	TRBV9	CASSPTSGANVLTF
TRBJ1-2	TRBV9	CASSVGSNYGYTF